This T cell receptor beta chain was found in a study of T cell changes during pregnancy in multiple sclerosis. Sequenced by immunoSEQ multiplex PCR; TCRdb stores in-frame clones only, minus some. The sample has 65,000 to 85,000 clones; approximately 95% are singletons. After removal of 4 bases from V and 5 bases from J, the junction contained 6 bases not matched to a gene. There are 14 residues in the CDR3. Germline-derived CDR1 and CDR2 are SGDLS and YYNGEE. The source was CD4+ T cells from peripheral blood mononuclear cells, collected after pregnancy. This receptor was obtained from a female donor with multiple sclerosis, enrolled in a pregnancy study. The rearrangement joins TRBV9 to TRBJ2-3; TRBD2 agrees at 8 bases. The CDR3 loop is CASSQGLVVDTQYF. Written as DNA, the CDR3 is TGTGCCAGCAGCCAGGGACTAGTGGTAGATACGCAGTATTTT.